The present T cell receptor beta chain was sequenced within a study of T cell responses to AZD1222 COVID-19 vaccine. Clones were sequenced by immunoSEQ multiplex PCR, and TCRdb holds only the in-frame ones, with some missing. Seen here are tens of thousands of clones, approximately 87% observed once, and the top ten hold around 6.7%. The sequencing used peripheral blood, collected on day 0 of AZD1222 vaccination. This TCR derives from an adult in good health.

The CDR3 loop is CASSLEAGRYGYTF. The CDR3 DNA is TGTGCCAGCAGCTTGGAGGCAGGGAGGTATGGCTACACCTTC. The V gene is TRBV5-4, the J gene TRBJ1-2; D is possibly TRBD1 (5 bases). CDR1 and CDR2 from the germline V gene are SGHNT and YYREEE (reference sequence). V gave up 0 bases and J gave up 5 bases, with 11 bases separating them. The CDR3 covers 14 residues. Combining the CDR3 with reference TRBV5-4 and TRBJ1-2 gives the whole variable domain ETGVTQSPTHLIKTRGQQVTLRCSSQSGHNTVSWYQQALGQGPQFIFQYYREEENGRGNFPPRFSGLQFPNYSSELNVNALELDDSALYLCASSLEAGRYGYTFGSGTRLTVV.